These 29 T cell receptor beta chains came from one sample sequenced in a study of CD8+ T cells in alopecia areata. Reverse transcribed after extraction, RNA yielded cDNA as the sequencing template. Using immunoSEQ multiplex PCR, the repertoire was profiled, and TCRdb retains in-frame clones only, with some absent. This sample carries 170,000 or so clones, roughly 64% of them seen once, and the ten largest clones take around 13%. This sample's treatment: oral pan-JAK inhibitor, 5-10 mg twice daily. The starting material was CD8+ T cells sorted from blood, obtained at week 24, from a patient treated with tofacitinib. The receptors were gathered from a human donor with alopecia areata.

This clone appeared once. As DNA, the CDR3 is TGTGCCAGCAGCTTTGGGGACTTCAATGAGCAGTTCTTC. Translating gives CASSFGDFNEQFF. The chain joins TRBV13 to TRBJ2-1, with a tentative D call TRBD2 (6 bases). The length of the CDR3 is 13 residues. Germline-derived CDR1 and CDR2 are PRHDT and FYEKMQ (reference sequence). V was pared by 3 bases and J by 6 bases, with 9 bases between.

A few counts support this clone. Other DNA sequences within the sample encode an identical CDR3. The J gene is TRBJ2-1, the V gene TRBV4-2; D remains unclear. The length of the CDR3 is 11 residues. Germline V gene lookup returns CDR1 LGHNA and CDR2 YNFKEQ. V lost 1 base and J 7 bases, leaving 2 bases between the germline ends. CDR3 region: CASSQGNEQFF. The DNA of the CDR3 is TGTGCCAGCAGCCAAGGTAATGAGCAGTTCTTC.

The chain combines TRBV29-1 with TRBJ2-5; the D call may be TRBD1 or TRBD2 (5 bases each). The ends were cut back, 5 bases at V and 5 bases at J, with 18 bases in the middle. The V gene's germline CDR1 is SQVTM and CDR2 ANQGSEA. CDR3 length: 14 residues. CDR3 nucleotides: TGCAGCGTTCACCGGGACCCGAAGGATGAGACCCAGTACTTC. Encoded protein: CSVHRDPKDETQYF.

The genes are TRBV30 and TRBJ1-3; D is undetermined. V was cut by 6 bases and J by 4 bases, with 10 bases left in between. This CDR3 is 12 amino acids long. Germline-derived CDR1 and CDR2 are GTSNPN and SVGIG (reference sequence). CDR3 nucleotides: TGTGCCTGTGGCCCGGGAGGAAACACCATATATTTT. Protein sequence: CACGPGGNTIYF.

The V gene is TRBV6-5, the J gene TRBJ2-1; no clear D. The CDR3 covers 12 residues. Trimming left V 0 bases short and J 9 bases short, with 6 bases between. Germline-derived CDR1 and CDR2 are MNHEY and SVGAGI. This CDR3 is CASSYSSSEQFF. CDR3 bases: TGTGCCAGCAGTTACTCGTCGAGTGAGCAGTTCTTC.

The chain couples TRBV23-1 to TRBJ1-2, with 8 bases that match TRBD1. TRBV23-1 is designated an ORF whose function remains uncertain. V lost 3 bases, J lost 6 bases, and 18 bases stayed unmatched. The CDR3 is 18 residues long. In DNA form, the CDR3 reads TGCGCCAGCAGTCACCGGACAGGGCCTGGGGCCCACCTCGATGGCTACACCTTC. Translation gives CASSHRTGPGAHLDGYTF.

The chain recombines TRBV19 with TRBJ2-7, with 10 bases fitting TRBD1. This CDR3 has 15 amino acids. Germline V gene lookup returns CDR1 LNHDA and CDR2 SQIVND (reference sequence). With 10 bases clipped from V and 1 base from J, the junction kept 10 bases outside the gene matches. The CDR3 loop reads CATAFRDRGSYEQYF. CDR3 in DNA: TGTGCCACCGCTTTCCGGGACAGGGGATCCTACGAGCAGTACTTC.

The rearrangement uses TRBV25-1 and TRBJ2-3; no reliable D call. From germline, CDR1 is MGHDK and CDR2 SYGVNS. Trimming left V 2 bases short and J 0 bases short, with 6 bases between. This CDR3 spans 14 amino acids. CDR3 nucleotides: TGTGCCAGCAGTGAACGAAGGAGCACAGATACGCAGTATTTT. It translates to CASSERRSTDTQYF.

The CDR3 is CAWSVMGHNEQFF. CDR3 nucleotides: TGTGCCTGGAGTGTAATGGGCCATAATGAGCAGTTCTTC. The chain recombines TRBV30 with TRBJ2-1, with D unclear. The germline CDR1 and CDR2 sequences are GTSNPN and SVGIG (reference sequence). The CDR3 length is 13 residues. V lost 0 bases and J 7 bases, leaving 10 bases between the germline ends.

As to this clone: This specimen includes other DNA sequences encoding the same CDR3. This sequence joins TRBV30 and TRBJ2-1, with 7 bases aligning to TRBD1. CDR3 length equals 12 residues. Germline trimming cut 3 bases from V and 4 bases from J; bases unmatched to any gene: 0. CDR1 is GTSNPN, CDR2 SVGIG, per germline (reference sequence). DNA for the CDR3: TGTGCCTGGAGGGACAGGTACAATGAGCAGTTCTTC. Protein: CAWRDRYNEQFF.

The sample holds a few counts of this clone. The gene calls are TRBV2 and TRBJ1-5; D is unresolved. With 0 bases removed from V and 7 bases from J, the gap between germline ends came to 10 bases. CDR1 is SNHLY and CDR2 is FYNNEI in the germline V gene. The CDR3 sequence is 14 residues long. The CDR3 loop reads CASSEARLPQPQHF. The CDR3 nucleotides are TGTGCCAGCAGTGAAGCCCGACTACCCCAGCCCCAGCATTTT.

The chain has TRBV19 and TRBJ2-7; 9 nucleotides match TRBD1. The CDR3 runs 14 residues. The trim removed 8 bases at V and 2 bases at J, leaving 7 bases unmatched. Germline assignment: CDR1 LNHDA and CDR2 SQIVND (reference sequence). CDR3 loop: CASSPGTGPYEQYF. The CDR3 region has the DNA TGTGCCAGTTCTCCAGGGACAGGGCCCTACGAGCAGTACTTC.

The chain has TRBV7-2 and TRBJ1-1, with 8 bases identical to TRBD1. Per germline, CDR1 SGHTA and CDR2 FQGNSA. The CDR3 length is 16 residues. Germline trimming cut 5 bases from V and 4 bases from J; bases unmatched to any gene: 12. CDR3 nucleotide sequence: TGTGCCAGCAGCCAAGGGGTTTCAGGGGGCGGCACTGAAGCTTTCTTT. This translates into CASSQGVSGGGTEAFF.

There are a few counts of this clone. DNA for the CDR3: TGTGCCACGAAGGGGGAGGTATACGAGCAGTACTTC. Translating gives CATKGEVYEQYF. This rearrangement joins TRBV2 to TRBJ2-7; D is possibly TRBD1 or TRBD2 (6 bases each). Germline CDR1 and CDR2: SNHLY and FYNNEI. With 10 bases removed from V and 4 bases from J, the gap between germline ends came to 14 bases. There are 12 residues in the CDR3. The complete variable domain, with remaining parts taken from reference TRBV2 and TRBJ2-7, reads EPEVTQTPSHQVTQMGQEVILRCVPISNHLYFYWYRQILGQKVEFLVSFYNNEISEKSEIFDDQFSVERPDGSNFTLKIRSTKLEDSAMYFCATKGEVYEQYFGPGTRLTVT.

This clone was seen a few times. The chain couples TRBV6-5 to TRBJ2-7; TRBD1 matches at 9 bases. The trim removed 0 bases at V and 5 bases at J, leaving 2 bases unmatched. This CDR3 spans 14 amino acids. CDR1 and CDR2 (germline): MNHEY, SVGAGI. The CDR3 region has the DNA TGTGCCAGCAGTTACTCTGGACAGGGGCACGAGCAGTACTTC. As protein: CASSYSGQGHEQYF.

This chain links TRBV5-6 with TRBJ1-5, with D possibly being TRBD1 (5 bases). The CDR3 covers 12 residues. V lost 2 bases to trimming and J lost 7 bases, with 7 bases between them. Germline CDR1 is SGHDT and CDR2 is YYEEEE. The CDR3 spells CASSFSGQPQHF. The CDR3 DNA sequence: TGTGCCAGCAGCTTTTCAGGGCAGCCCCAGCATTTT.

The chain combines TRBV5-1 with TRBJ1-1; D is perhaps TRBD1 (6 bases). V was pared by 0 bases and J by 1 base, with 10 bases between. The CDR3 spans 15 residues. From germline, CDR1 is SGHRS and CDR2 YFSETQ. CDR3 DNA: TGCGCCAGCAGCTTGGCGGGGGCGCCGAACACTGAAGCTTTCTTT. As protein: CASSLAGAPNTEAFF. The entire variable domain, with the rest obtained from reference TRBV5-1 and TRBJ1-1, is as follows: KAGVTQTPRYLIKTRGQQVTLSCSPISGHRSVSWYQQTPGQGLQFLFEYFSETQRNKGNFPGRFSGRQFSNSRSEMNVSTLELGDSALYLCASSLAGAPNTEAFFGQGTRLTVV.

The V gene is TRBV4-1, the J gene TRBJ2-3; D unresolved. Per germline, CDR1 MGHRA and CDR2 YSYEKL. Trimming removed 0 bases at V and 2 bases at J, with 6 bases between. The CDR3 runs 14 residues. CDR3 loop: CASSQEGTTDTQYF. DNA of the CDR3: TGCGCCAGCAGCCAAGAGGGCACCACAGATACGCAGTATTTT.

This sequence joins TRBV14 and TRBJ2-1, with D possibly TRBD1 on 6 matching bases. The V and J ends lost 3 bases and 6 bases respectively, with 18 bases between them. This CDR3 comprises 16 residues. The germline V gene has CDR1 SGHDN and CDR2 FVKESK. CDR3 in amino acids: CASSQTQGFGVNEQFF. The CDR3 DNA reads TGTGCCAGCAGCCAGACCCAGGGGTTTGGAGTCAATGAGCAGTTCTTC.

V and J are TRBV10-3 and TRBJ2-6; D possibly matches TRBD1 or TRBD2 (5 bases each). Germline values: CDR1 ENHRY, CDR2 SYGVKD. The CDR3 is made up of 17 amino acids. V was cut by 2 bases and J by 0 bases, with 11 bases left in between. The DNA for the CDR3 is TGTGCCATCAGTGAGGGGGACGCAAGCTCTGGGGCCAACGTCCTGACTTTC. Protein product: CAISEGDASSGANVLTF.

The rearrangement links TRBV7-9 to TRBJ2-7; TRBD1 is a possible D gene (5 bases). Looked up from germline, CDR1 is SEHNR and CDR2 is FQNEAQ (reference sequence). The CDR3 consists of 12 residues. V dropped 3 bases and J dropped 5 bases, with 8 bases sitting between them. The CDR3 protein is CASSLTENEQYF. The CDR3 nucleotides read TGTGCCAGCAGCTTGACAGAGAACGAGCAGTACTTC.

This clone came up once. V is TRBV29-1 and J is TRBJ2-7, with D possibly matching TRBD2 (5 bases). Per germline, CDR1 SQVTM and CDR2 ANQGSEA. Trimming removed 7 bases at V and 3 bases at J, with 16 bases between. The CDR3 spans 13 residues. CDR3 nucleotide sequence: TGCAGCGCATTTTCGGGGTCAGACTACGAGCAGTACTTC. It specifies CSAFSGSDYEQYF.

This rearrangement joins TRBV30 to TRBJ1-4, with D uncertain. CDR3 length: 12 amino acids. Trimming took off 0 bases at V and 8 bases at J, with 7 bases between the two ends. The germline V gene encodes CDR1 GTSNPN and CDR2 SVGIG (reference sequence). The CDR3 is CAWSVAREKLFF. CDR3 DNA: TGTGCCTGGAGTGTTGCGCGGGAAAAACTGTTTTTT.

The count of this clone is one. This chain connects TRBV14 to TRBJ2-4; D gene unclear. The ends were cut back, 0 bases at V and 10 bases at J, with 7 bases in the middle. The CDR3 has 12 residues. Germline-derived CDR1 and CDR2 are SGHDN and FVKESK. As DNA, the CDR3 is TGTGCCAGCAGCCAAGATAGAGTAATTCAGTACTTC. Residues: CASSQDRVIQYF.

The rearrangement links TRBV5-6 to TRBJ1-2, with unresolved D. CDR1 is SGHDT and CDR2 is YYEEEE in the germline V gene. CDR3 length equals 14 residues. V shed 4 bases and J shed 6 bases, with 16 bases lying between them. CDR3 bases: TGTGCCAGCAGCATAGGCACTGAATGGAATGGCTACACCTTC. This codes for CASSIGTEWNGYTF.

This rearrangement joins TRBV7-6 to TRBJ1-5; weak D call: TRBD1 (6 bases). Germline CDR1 reads SGHVS; CDR2 reads FNYEAQ. CDR3 length equals 15 residues. The V end lost 5 bases, the J end lost 3 bases, and 14 bases lay between the germline ends. This chain's CDR3 is CASSVGRGPNQPQHF. The CDR3 region has the DNA TGTGCCAGCAGCGTTGGCAGGGGCCCCAATCAGCCCCAGCATTTT. Filled out from reference TRBV7-6 and TRBJ1-5, the complete variable domain reads GAGVSQSPRYKVTKRGQDVALRCDPISGHVSLYWYRQALGQGPEFLTYFNYEAQQDKSGLPNDRFSAERPEGSISTLTIQRTEQRDSAMYRCASSVGRGPNQPQHFGDGTRLSIL.

The V and J genes are TRBV14 and TRBJ2-2; 7 bases are shared with TRBD1. The germline gives CDR1 SGHDN, CDR2 FVKESK. V shed 1 base and J 4 bases; nucleotides not matched to a gene: 6. The CDR3 sequence is 16 residues long. This chain's CDR3 is CASSQGTGRGTGELFF. CDR3 DNA: TGTGCCAGCAGCCAAGGGACAGGCCGAGGCACCGGGGAGCTGTTTTTT. Looking up the rest from reference TRBV14 and TRBJ2-2 gives the full variable domain: EAGVTQFPSHSVIEKGQTVTLRCDPISGHDNLYWYRRVMGKEIKFLLHFVKESKQDESGMPNNRFLAERTGGTYSTLKVQPAELEDSGVYFCASSQGTGRGTGELFFGEGSRLTVL.

The V and J genes are TRBV7-9 and TRBJ1-6; D is unresolved. Germline CDR1 SEHNR, CDR2 FQNEAQ (reference sequence). The CDR3 contains 12 residues. The V and J ends lost 1 base and 16 bases respectively, with 11 bases between them. The CDR3, as DNA: TGTGCCAGCAGCTTAGGGGCCGCGCCGCTCCACTTT. This codes for CASSLGAAPLHF.

The CDR3 region has the DNA TGTGCCAGCAGCACTTCCCTTAATCGGGCTCGGACCGGGGAGCTGTTTTTT. This sequence encodes CASSTSLNRARTGELFF. The V gene is TRBV9, the J gene TRBJ2-2; no clear D. The V end lost 4 bases, the J end lost 5 bases, and 21 bases lay between the germline ends. The germline CDR1 and CDR2 sequences are SGDLS and YYNGEE. The CDR3 consists of 17 residues.